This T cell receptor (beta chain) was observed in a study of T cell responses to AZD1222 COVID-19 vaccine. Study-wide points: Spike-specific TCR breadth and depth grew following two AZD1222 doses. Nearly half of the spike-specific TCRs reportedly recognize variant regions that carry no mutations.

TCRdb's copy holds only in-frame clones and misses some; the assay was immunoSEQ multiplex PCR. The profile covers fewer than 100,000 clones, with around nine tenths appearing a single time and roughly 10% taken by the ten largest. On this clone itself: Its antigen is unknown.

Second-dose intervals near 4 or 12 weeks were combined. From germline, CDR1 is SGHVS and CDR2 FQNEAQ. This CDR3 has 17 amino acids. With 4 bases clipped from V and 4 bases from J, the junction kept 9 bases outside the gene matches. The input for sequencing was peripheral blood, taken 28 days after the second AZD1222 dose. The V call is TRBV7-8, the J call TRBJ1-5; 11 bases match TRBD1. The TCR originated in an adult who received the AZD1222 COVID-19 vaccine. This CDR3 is CASSSKSRDRGNQPQHF. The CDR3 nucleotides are TGTGCCAGCAGCTCGAAGAGCCGGGACAGGGGGAATCAGCCCCAGCATTTT.